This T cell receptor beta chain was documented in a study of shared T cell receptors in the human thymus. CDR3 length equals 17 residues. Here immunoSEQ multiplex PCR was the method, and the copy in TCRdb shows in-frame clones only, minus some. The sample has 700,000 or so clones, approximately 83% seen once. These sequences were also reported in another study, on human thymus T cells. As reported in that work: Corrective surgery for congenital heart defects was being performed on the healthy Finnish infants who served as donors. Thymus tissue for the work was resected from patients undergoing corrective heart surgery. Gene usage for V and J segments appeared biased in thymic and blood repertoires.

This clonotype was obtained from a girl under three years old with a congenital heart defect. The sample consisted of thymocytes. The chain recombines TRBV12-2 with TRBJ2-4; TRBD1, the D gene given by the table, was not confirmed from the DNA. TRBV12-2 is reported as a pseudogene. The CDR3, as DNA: TGTGCAAGTCGCTTAGTTGCAGGTAAAAAGGTCAAAAACATTCAGTACTTC. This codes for CASRLVAGKKVKNIQYF.